Following are 24 T cell receptor beta chains from one sample sequenced in a study of CD8 T cells in Susac syndrome. RNA amounts of roughly 0.5 to 1 ug underwent reverse transcription with random hexamers. TCRdb re-derived calls from the immunoSEQ multiplex PCR reads in MiXCR, one entry per CDR3 protein. The data contain about 150,000 distinct CDR3 sequences, 90% to 95% of them seen just once; the ten biggest clones take up roughly 0.16%. The sample consisted of CD4+ T cells from PBMCs. The origin of the receptors is a human donor with Susac syndrome.

The chain uses TRBV20-1 and TRBJ2-7, with D unclear. Germline V gene data show CDR1 as DFQATT and CDR2 as SNEGSKA (reference sequence). With 1 base removed from V and 0 bases from J, the gap between germline ends came to 7 bases. The CDR3 totals 13 residues. CDR3 loop: CSARGETSYEQYF. CDR3 DNA: TGCAGTGCTAGAGGGGAAACCTCCTACGAGCAGTACTTC.

The chain uses TRBV29-1 and TRBJ1-2; 9 bases are a match to TRBD1. The CDR3 consists of 12 residues. CDR1 is SQVTM, CDR2 ANQGSEA, per germline. V trimming: 7 bases; J trimming: 8 bases; junction bases outside the gene matches: 8. CDR3 nucleotides: TGCAGCGCTGCCGGGACAGGGAACGGCTACACCTTC. Translated: CSAAGTGNGYTF.

CDR3 in DNA: TGCAGTGCTAGAGCGTCAGGGGGCTTTGGGGAGCAGTACTTC. Translated, it gives CSARASGGFGEQYF. The chain combines TRBV20-1 with TRBJ2-7; 8 bases match TRBD1. Germline V gene lookup returns CDR1 DFQATT and CDR2 SNEGSKA (reference sequence). The V segment lost 1 base and the J segment 7 bases; nucleotides outside the gene matches: 9. This CDR3 spans 14 amino acids.

This chain uses TRBV18 with TRBJ1-2, with D perhaps matching TRBD1 (5 bases). V lost 3 bases and J 10 bases, leaving 21 bases between the germline ends. The CDR3 consists of 15 residues. Germline CDR1 reads KGHSH; CDR2 reads LQKENI. CDR3 DNA: TGTGCCAGCTCACCTCCGGGGTTAGAGGGGACGAACTACACCTTC. Encoded protein: CASSPPGLEGTNYTF.

For the CDR3, the DNA is TGCAGCGCCCAGAGCGGGAGGGATCAGCCCCAGCATTTT. Protein: CSAQSGRDQPQHF. V and J are TRBV29-1 and TRBJ1-5; D uncertain. The CDR3 is made up of 13 amino acids. Deletions cut 7 bases from V and 5 bases from J, with 15 bases between. The germline V gene has CDR1 SQVTM and CDR2 ANQGSEA.

J is TRBJ2-1 and V is TRBV2, with D hard to call. The ends were cut back, 3 bases at V and 10 bases at J, with 7 bases in the middle. The CDR3 covers 11 residues. Looked up from germline, CDR1 is SNHLY and CDR2 is FYNNEI. CDR3 in amino acids: CASSEKREQFF. The DNA for the CDR3 is TGTGCCAGCAGTGAGAAGAGGGAGCAGTTCTTC.

The V and J genes are TRBV15 and TRBJ2-7; D call uncertain. Germline CDR1 LNHNV, CDR2 YYDKDF (reference sequence). V was pared by 4 bases and J by 7 bases, with 14 bases between. The CDR3 has 13 amino acids. The CDR3 sequence: CATSIDRLREQYF. Written as DNA, the CDR3 is TGTGCCACCAGCATAGATCGCCTGAGAGAGCAGTACTTC.

J is TRBJ2-1 and V is TRBV5-1; TRBD1 or TRBD2 may be the D gene (5 bases each). Germline-derived CDR1 and CDR2 are SGHRS and YFSETQ. V gave up 0 bases and J gave up 7 bases, with 8 bases separating them. The CDR3 contains 13 residues. The CDR3 DNA follows: TGCGCCAGCAGCTTGGGGGACCGGAATGAGCAGTTCTTC. Protein product: CASSLGDRNEQFF.

This clonotype was observed a single time. DNA of the CDR3: TGCGCCAGCAGCCTAGGGGAGTTGGCTGGAAACACCATATATTTT. Translation: CASSLGELAGNTIYF. This chain connects TRBV5-1 to TRBJ1-3; the D gene is possibly TRBD1 (5 bases). V shed 4 bases and J shed 2 bases, with 13 bases lying between them. Looked up from germline, CDR1 is SGHRS and CDR2 is YFSETQ. The CDR3 sequence is 15 residues long.

The CDR3 sequence: CSVKIRDSFNSPLHF. For the CDR3, the DNA is TGCAGCGTGAAAATCCGGGACAGCTTTAATTCACCCCTCCACTTT. This chain links TRBV29-1 with TRBJ1-6; 7 nucleotides match TRBD1. J lost 6 bases, V lost 6 bases, and 11 bases had no gene match. Germline V lookup: CDR1 SQVTM, CDR2 ANQGSEA. The CDR3 is made up of 15 amino acids.

This clonotype has just a few counts. This sequence joins TRBV25-1 and TRBJ2-1; D not certain. The V end lost 5 bases, the J end lost 6 bases, and 11 bases lay between the germline ends. The CDR3 consists of 13 residues. Per the germline V gene, CDR1 is MGHDK and CDR2 is SYGVNS. CDR3 DNA sequence: TGTGCCAGCAGTCAAGACAACTCCAATGAGCAGTTCTTC. Amino acids: CASSQDNSNEQFF.

This chain links TRBV4-2 with TRBJ1-2; tentatively, D is TRBD1 (5 bases). There are 15 residues in the CDR3. In germline, CDR1 is LGHNA, CDR2 YNFKEQ. V was pared by 0 bases and J by 0 bases, with 8 bases between. CDR3 loop: CASSQETRANYGYTF. In nucleotides, the CDR3 is TGTGCCAGCAGCCAAGAAACCAGGGCTAACTATGGCTACACCTTC.

This sequence joins TRBV5-1 and TRBJ2-5, with D tentatively TRBD1 or TRBD2 (6 bases each). The V end was cut by 4 bases, the J end by 5 bases, with 12 bases between. CDR3 length equals 13 residues. Germline-derived CDR1 and CDR2 are SGHRS and YFSETQ. Here the CDR3 reads CASSVGGEETQYF. CDR3 nucleotides: TGCGCCAGCAGCGTCGGGGGCGAGGAGACCCAGTACTTC.

The genes are TRBV12-3 or TRBV12-4 and TRBJ1-4; D ambiguous. V lost 3 bases and J 15 bases, leaving 11 bases between the germline ends. The CDR3 is 11 residues long. CDR3 nucleotide sequence: TGTGCCAGCAGTTTGGGTGAAATGGTGTTTTTT. Amino acid sequence: CASSLGEMVFF.

The genes are TRBV20-1 and TRBJ2-5; 9 bases line up with TRBD2. This CDR3 is built from 15 residues. Germline lookup yields CDR1 DFQATT and CDR2 SNEGSKA (reference sequence). The trim removed 0 bases at V and 5 bases at J, leaving 7 bases unmatched. CDR3 sequence reads: CSARDVLAGWETQYF. CDR3 DNA: TGCAGTGCTAGAGACGTCCTAGCGGGGTGGGAGACCCAGTACTTC.

V is TRBV20-1 and J is TRBJ2-4; D remains ambiguous. The CDR3 spans 13 residues. Germline V gene sequence: CDR1 DFQATT, CDR2 SNEGSKA (reference sequence). With 5 bases removed from V and 0 bases from J, the gap between germline ends came to 8 bases. The CDR3 protein is CSADLLAKNIQYF. The CDR3 DNA sequence: TGCAGTGCTGACTTACTAGCCAAAAACATTCAGTACTTC.

The J gene is TRBJ2-3, the V gene TRBV20-1, with 8 positions matching TRBD1. In germline, CDR1 is DFQATT, CDR2 SNEGSKA (reference sequence). CDR3 length: 14 residues. J lost 1 base, V lost 5 bases, and 5 bases had no gene match. DNA for the CDR3: TGCAGTGCTGTGGGCAGGGGGCGCACAGATACGCAGTATTTT. Protein product: CSAVGRGRTDTQYF.

This chain uses TRBV29-1 with TRBJ1-1, with 7 bases matching TRBD1. This CDR3 comprises 14 residues. Germline V gene data show CDR1 as SQVTM and CDR2 as ANQGSEA. Germline trimming cut 3 bases from V and 5 bases from J; bases unmatched to any gene: 9. The CDR3 loop is CSVDSLQGRTEAFF. In DNA, the CDR3 is TGCAGCGTTGACTCCCTACAGGGGAGGACTGAAGCTTTCTTT.

The rearrangement uses TRBV9 and TRBJ2-2, with D unresolved. The CDR3 spans 13 residues. V was trimmed by 4 bases and J by 8 bases, leaving 12 bases between them. Germline V gives CDR1 SGDLS, CDR2 YYNGEE. Here the CDR3 reads CASSLNVVGELFF. DNA for the CDR3: TGTGCCAGCAGCCTTAACGTCGTAGGGGAGCTGTTTTTT. Complete variable domain (other parts from reference TRBV9 and TRBJ2-2): DSGVTQTPKHLITATGQRVTLRCSPRSGDLSVYWYQQSLDQGLQFLIQYYNGEERAKGNILERFSAQQFPDLHSELNLSSLELGDSALYFCASSLNVVGELFFGEGSRLTVL.

The V call is TRBV14, the J call TRBJ2-3, with 8 bases aligning to TRBD1. V shed 5 bases and J 3 bases; nucleotides not matched to a gene: 7. The CDR3 totals 15 residues. Germline V lookup: CDR1 SGHDN, CDR2 FVKESK. The CDR3 DNA is TGTGCCAGCAGCTTCCGACAGGGGCCGACAGATACGCAGTATTTT. Its translation: CASSFRQGPTDTQYF.

The chain links TRBV20-1 to TRBJ2-5; D tentatively reads TRBD1 or TRBD2 (6 bases each). Trimming stripped 0 bases from V and 5 bases from J, with 16 bases between. The CDR3 extends over 15 amino acids. Germline V gene sequence: CDR1 DFQATT, CDR2 SNEGSKA (reference sequence). This chain's CDR3 is CSARDPLRGGETQYF. The DNA for the CDR3 is TGCAGTGCTAGAGATCCATTGCGAGGGGGGGAGACCCAGTACTTC.

The CDR3 DNA reads TGTGCCAGCAGCTCTGTTCCGCGCGCAGTTGAGCAGTTCTTC. It specifies CASSSVPRAVEQFF. V is TRBV12-3 or TRBV12-4 and J is TRBJ2-1; D remains ambiguous. There are 14 residues in the CDR3. V gave up 6 bases and J gave up 9 bases, with 18 bases separating them.

This chain connects TRBV7-3 to TRBJ2-7, with 7 bases aligning to TRBD2. CDR3 length: 14 residues. Per the germline V gene, CDR1 is SGHTA and CDR2 is FQGTGA. V lost 3 bases, J lost 4 bases, and 6 bases stayed unmatched. CDR3 loop: CASSLGGNQYEQYF. The CDR3 nucleotides are TGTGCCAGCAGCTTGGGAGGGAACCAGTACGAGCAGTACTTC.

This clonotype was counted a single time. The V and J genes are TRBV18 and TRBJ1-5; D is unclear. The V end lost 2 bases, the J end lost 7 bases, and 9 bases lay between the germline ends. Looked up from germline, CDR1 is KGHSH and CDR2 is LQKENI. This CDR3 comprises 13 residues. CDR3 residues: CASSPGATQPQHF. CDR3 nucleotides: TGTGCCAGCTCACCAGGAGCGACCCAGCCCCAGCATTTT.